This T cell receptor (beta chain) emerged from a study of naive and memory T cell subsets (dated by TCRdb to the late 2010s). Regarding the study in general: In the figure summarizing the skin biopsy and whole blood samples, 10 or so blood donors, 7 tuberculin skin test biopsies and 3 saline control biopsies were reported. PCR2 was typically a SYBR Green qPCR stopped at a set threshold; low-input samples could instead use end-point PCR (around 6 cycles).

Library method: 5' RACE. Four rounds of PCR, run with the SP2 primer together with nested alpha and beta constant region primers, were used to amplify the ligated cDNA. TCR RNA was reverse transcribed with SuperScript IV using alpha and beta constant region primers for the blood and skin samples. T4 RNA ligase 1 was used to ligate an oligonucleotide containing the Illumina SP2 primer and a UMI to the 3' end of the cDNA. To prevent hairpin formation, the 12-nucleotide UMI was made up of two random hexamers with an eight-base spacer between them. From the second PCR onward, TCR alpha and beta chain libraries were processed separately and dual indexed for multiplexing. After pooling, the indexed libraries were analyzed by capillary electrophoresis and sequenced on either an Illumina MiSeq or NextSeq. To boost base diversity and improve cluster recognition, PhiX DNA at about 5-7.5% was spiked into the libraries. The published analysis was carried out like this. Demultiplexor pulled UMIs out of read 2, joined the UMIs with the TCR sequence from read 1, and separated reads according to sample indices. Decombinator identified V and J genes and V-J junctions and gave each TCR a five-part identifier that included V and J deletions. Collapsinator relied on UMIs to correct both sequencing errors and PCR amplification heterogeneity, producing a UMI-based abundance for each TCR. Identifiers were converted to nucleotide sequence by CDR3Translator and translated to amino acids, and CDR3 regions were extracted on the basis of terminal motifs. After normalization to the amount of input RNA, error-corrected alpha and beta TCR counts from blood and skin were compared. TCRdb's own reprocessing of the public reads used fastp at Q25 and MiXCR and kept productive beta chains. When rows share a CDR3 protein, they turn into one entry using the most common DNA and genes. What appears here as the V and J calls and clone size reflects TCRdb's work, not the paper's. Across this sample there are 25,000 to 35,000 distinct CDR3 sequences, with roughly 17% seen only once. The top ten hold 2.6% of the sample.

The study reported a robust and sensitive protocol to amplify, sequence and analyze TCRs, based on 3' ligation of a UMI-containing oligonucleotide to TCR cDNA. For whole blood analysis, over 2 ml of peripheral blood was collected from healthy adult volunteers into Tempus tubes, and RNA was extracted following the manufacturer's instructions. Before reverse transcription, total RNA that had not been cell sorted was treated with RQ1 DNase, with a target input of 1 to 1000 ng. Libraries were prepared from skin biopsies and whole blood so that pipeline robustness could be tested in samples in which T cells form a minority population. This clonotype was seen many times. The specificity of this receptor is unknown. The input lacks base qualities; no much larger clone sits a single base away. What the research found in general, with its limitations: The RNA-based method was acknowledged to be potentially sensitive to changes in TCR transcripts with T cell activation and differentiation.

Deletion took 1 base off V and 5 bases off J, with a span of 8 bases between the germline ends. Reading from cysteine to phenylalanine, the CDR3 counts 12 amino acids. Of the read, only the CDR3 DNA is kept; its 36 bases are in frame from base 1. The germline V gene (reference sequence) sets CDR1 to DFQATT and CDR2 to SNEGSKA. The source of this sequence is a female donor in good health. The rearrangement combines TRBV20-1 with TRBJ2-5; the D gene assignment is ambiguous. The nucleotide sequence is TGCAGTGCTAGAGTAGGGCCGGAGACCCAGTACTTC. This codes for CSARVGPETQYF.